The TCR beta chain described here comes from a study of T cells in Graves' hyperthyroidism and ophthalmopathy (dated by TCRdb to between 2017 and 2020). Turning to the overall study: Peripheral blood was collected at initial diagnosis, before any treatment. To identify TCR V-J signatures that set the groups apart, the researchers used a discovery cohort of 100 or so patients, made up of roughly 40 with Graves' ophthalmopathy and some 58 with stable Graves' hyperthyroidism. Prospective prediction of ophthalmopathy was tested in an independent validation cohort of 18 to 20 hyperthyroidism patients and approximately 17 patients who later progressed to ophthalmopathy. The 100 discovery patients were divided at random into training and test sets in a 7:3 ratio. The study also compared thyroid tissue and blood T-cell repertoires from roughly six Graves' hyperthyroidism patients. Once sampling was done, hyperthyroidism patients were given methimazole at a starting dose of 30 mg daily, whereas ophthalmopathy patients were given high-dose intravenous methylprednisolone. The paper describes TCR Vbeta CDR3 sequencing of about 140 peripheral blood samples, made up of about 40 ophthalmopathy patients, approximately 76 hyperthyroidism patients and 17 progressor patients.

On the study overall, not on this receptor specifically: Most expanded thyroid clonotypes (frequency above 0.001) were also detected in blood, a finding suggesting that blood repertoires may reflect thyroid immune responses. No statistical method was used to fix the sample size in advance, and group allocation was not hidden from the investigators. In validation, the model predicted progression to ophthalmopathy with approximately 70% sensitivity and roughly 72% specificity, a median of about 6 months before onset. A 13 V-J signature model separated ophthalmopathy from stable hyperthyroidism, with about 90% sensitivity and roughly 82% specificity in cross-validation and 80%/75% in testing.

TCR beta CDR3 regions were amplified from RNA transcripts. The TCR CDR3 was subjected to a first round of RT-PCR using the HTBI primer set and the Qiagen OneStep RT-PCR kit. The libraries were constructed in a second round of multiplex PCR and then size-selected and purified. The libraries were sequenced on an Illumina HiSeq2000 using paired-end 100 bp reads. The original methods were these. SOAPnuke was used to process the raw data, removing reads that contained adapters or uncalled bases, had a mean Phred below 15, or lacked an exact match to the constant primer or identifier. COPE v1.2.5 was used to merge the high-quality paired reads, and each unique nucleotide sequence was defined as a clonotype. Clonotypes were aligned to IMGT TRBV, TRBD and TRBJ reference segments using MiTCR v1.1. The analysis was restricted to V-J combinations with a frequency above 0.0001, which together covered approximately 99% of the repertoires. A TCS score was defined as the ratio between F50 (clonal expansion) and ExV (chaos), using BLOSUM62-based TCRdist between CDR3 peptides within each V-J. Welch's t-statistics and random forest reduced just over 500 V-J features to 13, which were used in a naive Bayes classifier (R e1071). TCRdb took the public reads, trimmed them with fastp at Q25, ran MiXCR for clone calling and kept in-frame beta chains. Duplicate CDR3 protein sequences are folded into a single record with the most common DNA and genes. These V and J calls derive from TCRdb rather than the authors' analysis. In this sample the table shows hundreds of thousands of distinct CDR3 sequences, roughly 21% of which occur a single time. The ten largest make up 45% to 50% of the sample.

V lost 1 base and J lost 2 bases; the stretch between them is 18 bases long. The CDR3 runs 17 residues from the cysteine to the phenylalanine. Only CDR3 DNA remains: 51 bases, in frame from the first base. In the germline V gene, CDR1 corresponds to SGHTS and CDR2 to YDEGEE. This clonotype has a handful of counts. There is no known antigen for this receptor. The input lacks base qualities; no much larger clone sits a single base away. In the ophthalmopathy patients, disease was moderately to severely active, with a Clinical Activity Score of 3 or more, a NOSPECS grade of 4 or more, and a duration of less than 3 months. Exclusion was applied to patients with uncontrolled infections, other autoimmune diseases, pregnancy or lactation. Diagnoses relied on clinical symptoms, serum thyroxine and TRAb, thyroid ultrasound and orbital computed tomography. PBMCs were isolated from more than 8 ml of fresh peripheral blood by Ficoll-Paque density gradient centrifugation. Total RNA was extracted with Trizol reagent, and quality was checked on an Agilent 2100 Bioanalyzer.

The chain is made from TRBV5-8 and TRBJ2-5; no confident D gene assignment can be made. The TCR comes from a man aged 35-49 years with Graves' ophthalmopathy. The material sequenced was blood. Here is the DNA: TGTGCCAGCAGCTTGCAAGTCCGGGCAAGAACACAAGAGACCCAGTACTTC. Its translation is CASSLQVRARTQETQYF.